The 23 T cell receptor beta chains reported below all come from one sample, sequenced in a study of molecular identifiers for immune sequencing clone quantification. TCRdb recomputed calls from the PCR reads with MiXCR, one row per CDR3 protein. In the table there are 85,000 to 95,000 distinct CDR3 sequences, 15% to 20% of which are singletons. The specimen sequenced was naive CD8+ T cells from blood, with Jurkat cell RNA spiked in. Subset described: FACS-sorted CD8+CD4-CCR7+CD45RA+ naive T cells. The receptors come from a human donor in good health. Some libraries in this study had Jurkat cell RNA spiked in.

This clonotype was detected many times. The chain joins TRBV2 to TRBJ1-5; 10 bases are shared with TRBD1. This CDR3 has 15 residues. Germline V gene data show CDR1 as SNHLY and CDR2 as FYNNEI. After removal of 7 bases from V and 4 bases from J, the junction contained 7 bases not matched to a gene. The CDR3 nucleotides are TGTGCCAGCAACCCGACAGGGGGCGTTAATCAGCCCCAGCATTTT. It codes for CASNPTGGVNQPQHF. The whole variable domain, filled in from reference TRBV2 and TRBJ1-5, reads EPEVTQTPSHQVTQMGQEVILRCVPISNHLYFYWYRQILGQKVEFLVSFYNNEISEKSEIFDDQFSVERPDGSNFTLKIRSTKLEDSAMYFCASNPTGGVNQPQHFGDGTRLSIL.

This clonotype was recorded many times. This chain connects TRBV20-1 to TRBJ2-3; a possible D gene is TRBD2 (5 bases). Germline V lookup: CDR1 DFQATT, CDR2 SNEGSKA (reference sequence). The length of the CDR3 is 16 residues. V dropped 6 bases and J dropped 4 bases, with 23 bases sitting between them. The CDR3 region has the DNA TGCAGTGCCCGCCCTCCACTAGGATCCCCCGCAGATACGCAGTATTTT. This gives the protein CSARPPLGSPADTQYF.

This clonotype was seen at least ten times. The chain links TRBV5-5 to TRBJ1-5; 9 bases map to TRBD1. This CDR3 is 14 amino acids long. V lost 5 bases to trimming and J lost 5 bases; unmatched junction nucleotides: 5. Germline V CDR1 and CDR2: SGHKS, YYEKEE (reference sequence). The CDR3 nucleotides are TGTGCCAGCAGATGGGACAGGGCGTATCAGCCCCAGCATTTT. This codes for CASRWDRAYQPQHF.

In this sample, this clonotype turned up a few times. The CDR3 protein is CASSFRGGLHEQYF. CDR3 coding DNA: TGTGCCAGCAGTTTCAGAGGGGGTCTCCACGAGCAGTACTTC. The chain uses TRBV28 and TRBJ2-7, with a tentative D call TRBD1 (6 bases). This CDR3 region has 14 residues. Germline CDR1 reads MDHEN; CDR2 reads SYDVKM. The V and J ends lost 3 bases and 5 bases respectively, with 14 bases between them.

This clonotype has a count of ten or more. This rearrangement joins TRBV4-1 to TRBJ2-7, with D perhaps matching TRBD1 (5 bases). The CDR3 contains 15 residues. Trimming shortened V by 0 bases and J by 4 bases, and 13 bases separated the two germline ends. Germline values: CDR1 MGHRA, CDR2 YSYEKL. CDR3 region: CASSQEGAAPYEQYF. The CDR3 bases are TGCGCCAGCAGCCAAGAAGGGGCAGCCCCTTACGAGCAGTACTTC.

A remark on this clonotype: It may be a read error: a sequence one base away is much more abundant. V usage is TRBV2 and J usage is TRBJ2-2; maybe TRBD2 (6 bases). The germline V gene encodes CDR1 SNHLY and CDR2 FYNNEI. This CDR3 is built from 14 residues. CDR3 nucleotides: TGTGCCAGCAGTCCCCAGCTAGTTGCCGGGGGGCTGTTTTTT. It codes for CASSPQLVAGGLFF.

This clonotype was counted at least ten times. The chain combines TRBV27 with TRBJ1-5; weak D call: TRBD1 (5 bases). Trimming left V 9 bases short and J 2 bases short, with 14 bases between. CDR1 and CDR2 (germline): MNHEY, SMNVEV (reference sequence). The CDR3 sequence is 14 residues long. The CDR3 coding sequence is TGTGCCAGTTCGAGTGGGGCAGGCAATCAGCCCCAGCATTTT. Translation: CASSSGAGNQPQHF.

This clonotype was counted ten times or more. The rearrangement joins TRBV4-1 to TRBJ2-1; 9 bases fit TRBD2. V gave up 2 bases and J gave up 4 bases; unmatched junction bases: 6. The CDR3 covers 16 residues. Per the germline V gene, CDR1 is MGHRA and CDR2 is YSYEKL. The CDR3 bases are TGCGCCAGCAGCCAAAACCTAGCGGGGACATACAATGAGCAGTTCTTC. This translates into CASSQNLAGTYNEQFF.

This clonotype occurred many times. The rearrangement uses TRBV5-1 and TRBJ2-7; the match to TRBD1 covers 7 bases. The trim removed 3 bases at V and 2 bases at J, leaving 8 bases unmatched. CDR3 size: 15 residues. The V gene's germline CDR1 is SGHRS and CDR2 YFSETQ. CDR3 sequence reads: CASSSRDRLTYEQYF. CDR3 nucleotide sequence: TGCGCCAGCAGCTCCCGGGACAGACTAACCTACGAGCAGTACTTC.

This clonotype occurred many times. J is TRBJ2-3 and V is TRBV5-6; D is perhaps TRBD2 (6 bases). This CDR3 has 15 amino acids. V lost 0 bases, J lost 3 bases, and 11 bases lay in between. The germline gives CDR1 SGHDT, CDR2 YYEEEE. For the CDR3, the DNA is TGTGCCAGCAGCTTGGCAGCGGGCGTAACAGATACGCAGTATTTT. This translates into CASSLAAGVTDTQYF.

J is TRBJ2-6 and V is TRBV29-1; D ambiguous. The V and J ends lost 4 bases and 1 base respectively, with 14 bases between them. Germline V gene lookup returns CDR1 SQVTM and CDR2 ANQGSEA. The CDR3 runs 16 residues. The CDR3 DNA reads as TGCAGCGTTGTTCATTATCAGAGATCTGGGGCCAACGTCCTGACTTTC. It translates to CSVVHYQRSGANVLTF.

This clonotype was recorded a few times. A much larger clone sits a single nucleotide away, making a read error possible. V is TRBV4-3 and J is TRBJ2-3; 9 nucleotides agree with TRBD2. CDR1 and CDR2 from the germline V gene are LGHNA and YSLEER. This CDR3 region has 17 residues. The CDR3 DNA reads TGCGTCAGCAGCCAAGATCGGGCGGGGGGGTACACAGATACGCAGTATTTT. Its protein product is CVSSQDRAGGYTDTQYF.

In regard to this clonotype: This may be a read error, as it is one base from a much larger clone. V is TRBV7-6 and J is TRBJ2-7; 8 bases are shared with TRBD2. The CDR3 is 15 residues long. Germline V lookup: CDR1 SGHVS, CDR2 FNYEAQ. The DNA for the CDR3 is TGTGCCAGCAGCTTAGGCGGGAGGTTCCCCTACGAGCAGTGCTTC. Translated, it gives CASSLGGRFPYEQCF.

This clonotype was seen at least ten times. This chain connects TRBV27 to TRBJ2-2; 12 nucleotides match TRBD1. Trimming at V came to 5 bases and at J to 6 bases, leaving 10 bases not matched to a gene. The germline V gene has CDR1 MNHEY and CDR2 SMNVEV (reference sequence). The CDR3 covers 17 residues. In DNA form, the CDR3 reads TGTGCCAGCAGTCAAACCCCGGGACAGGGGGCCCCCGGGGAGCTGTTTTTT. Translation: CASSQTPGQGAPGELFF.

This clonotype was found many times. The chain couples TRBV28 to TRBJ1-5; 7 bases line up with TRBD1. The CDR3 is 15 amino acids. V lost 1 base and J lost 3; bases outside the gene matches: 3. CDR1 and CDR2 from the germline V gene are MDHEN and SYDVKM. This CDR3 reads CASSLLQGFNQPQHF. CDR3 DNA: TGTGCCAGCAGTTTATTACAGGGGTTCAATCAGCCCCAGCATTTT.

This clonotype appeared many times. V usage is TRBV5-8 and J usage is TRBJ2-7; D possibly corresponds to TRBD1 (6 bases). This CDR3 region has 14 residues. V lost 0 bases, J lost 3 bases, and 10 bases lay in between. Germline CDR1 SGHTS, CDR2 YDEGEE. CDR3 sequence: CASSLGTANYEQYF. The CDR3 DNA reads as TGTGCCAGCAGCTTGGGGACAGCCAACTACGAGCAGTACTTC.

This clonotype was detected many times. Here the CDR3 reads CASSLADGGASSYNEQFF. In nucleotides, the CDR3 is TGTGCCAGCAGCTTAGCGGACGGTGGCGCAAGCTCCTACAATGAGCAGTTCTTC. V is TRBV7-9 and J is TRBJ2-1; unclear D gene. The CDR3 loop spans 18 amino acids. V lost 0 bases and J lost 0, with 15 bases in between. Germline CDR1 and CDR2: SEHNR and FQNEAQ (reference sequence).

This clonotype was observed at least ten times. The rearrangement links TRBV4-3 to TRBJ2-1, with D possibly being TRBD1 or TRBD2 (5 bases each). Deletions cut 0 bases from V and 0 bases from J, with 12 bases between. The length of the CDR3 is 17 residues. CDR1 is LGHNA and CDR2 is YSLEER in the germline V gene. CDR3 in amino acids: CASSQDLGDSSYNEQFF. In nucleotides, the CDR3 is TGCGCCAGCAGCCAAGATTTGGGGGATAGCTCCTACAATGAGCAGTTCTTC.

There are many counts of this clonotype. CDR3 DNA sequence: TGTGCCAGCAGCGGTTGGACAGGAGCGAACACTGAAGCTTTCTTT. It yields the protein CASSGWTGANTEAFF. This chain connects TRBV7-9 to TRBJ1-1, with TRBD1 matching over 7 bases. Germline V CDR1 and CDR2: SEHNR, FQNEAQ (reference sequence). J lost 1 base, V lost 5 bases, and 7 bases had no gene match. This CDR3 is built from 15 residues.

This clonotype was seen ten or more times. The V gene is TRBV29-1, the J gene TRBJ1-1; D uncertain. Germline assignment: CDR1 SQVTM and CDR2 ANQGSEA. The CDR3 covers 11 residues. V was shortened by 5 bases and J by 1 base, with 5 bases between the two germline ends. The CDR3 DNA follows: TGCAGCGTTTACAGGAACACTGAAGCTTTCTTT. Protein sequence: CSVYRNTEAFF.

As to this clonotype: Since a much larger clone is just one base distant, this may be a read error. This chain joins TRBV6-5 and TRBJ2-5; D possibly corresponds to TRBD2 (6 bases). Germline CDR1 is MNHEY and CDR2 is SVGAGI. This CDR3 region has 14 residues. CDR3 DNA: TGTGCCAGCAGTTCGGGCGGGAATCGGGAGACCCAGTGCTTC. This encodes CASSSGGNRETQCF.

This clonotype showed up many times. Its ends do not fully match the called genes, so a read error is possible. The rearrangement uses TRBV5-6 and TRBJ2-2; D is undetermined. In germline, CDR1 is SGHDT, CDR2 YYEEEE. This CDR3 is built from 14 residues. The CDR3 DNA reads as TGTGCCAGCAGCTTGGCGTGGAACACCAGGGAGCTGTTTTTT. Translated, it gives CASSLAWNTRELFF.

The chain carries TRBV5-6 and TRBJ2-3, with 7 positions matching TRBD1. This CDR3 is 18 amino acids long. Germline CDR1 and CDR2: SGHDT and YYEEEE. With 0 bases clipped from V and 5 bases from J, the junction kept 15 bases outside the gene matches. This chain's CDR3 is CASSLDRTGGAFRDTQYF. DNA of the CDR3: TGTGCCAGCAGCTTGGATCGGACAGGAGGAGCATTCAGAGATACGCAGTATTTT.